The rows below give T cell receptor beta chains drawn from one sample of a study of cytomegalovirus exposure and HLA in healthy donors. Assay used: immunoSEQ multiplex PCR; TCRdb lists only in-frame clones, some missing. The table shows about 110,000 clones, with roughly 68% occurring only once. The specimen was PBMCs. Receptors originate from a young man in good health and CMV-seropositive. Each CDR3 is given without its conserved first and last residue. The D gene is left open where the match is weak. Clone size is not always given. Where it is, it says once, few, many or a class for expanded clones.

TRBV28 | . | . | ASQTTENYGYT
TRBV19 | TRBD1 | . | ASSKTGIDTQY
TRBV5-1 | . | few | ASSLTSTDSPLH
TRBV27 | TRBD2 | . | ASRKAGGPVNEQF
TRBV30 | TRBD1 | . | AYHLDRVSWDEQF
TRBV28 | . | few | ASSLQVVNTEAF
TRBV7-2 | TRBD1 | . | ASSLDRTGTYGYT
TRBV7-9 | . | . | ASSPWGGNKGNTIY
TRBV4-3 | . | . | ASSQDTARSDTQY
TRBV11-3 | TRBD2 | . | ASSSGASGSYTQY
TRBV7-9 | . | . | ASSTGGWGNEQF
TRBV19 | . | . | ASSTGDTEAF
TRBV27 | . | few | ASSFGTPSSGNTIY
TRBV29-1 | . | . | SANRGGYEQY
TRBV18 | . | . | ASSPQGLWTEAF
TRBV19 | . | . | ASSIKRPSDGYT
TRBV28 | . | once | ASSPGGNYGYT
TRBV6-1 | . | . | ASTRTRGYEQY
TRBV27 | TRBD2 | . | ASSLFSGTIKQLNTGELF
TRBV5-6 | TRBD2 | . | ASSFRGGYEQY
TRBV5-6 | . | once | ASSLDGGGYNEQF
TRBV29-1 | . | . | SVGGRDRTEAF
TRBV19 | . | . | ASSIRRGYTDTQY
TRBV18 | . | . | ASFVGGRLNYGYT
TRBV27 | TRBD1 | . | ASSLSPGTGPYEQY
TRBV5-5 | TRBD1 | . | ASSLVPQGERSPLH
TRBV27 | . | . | ASSYRLNTEAF
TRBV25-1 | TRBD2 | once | ASTPRASGRAVDTQY
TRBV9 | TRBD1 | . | ASSVWDRTDYGYT
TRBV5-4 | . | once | ASSQRTVNYGYT
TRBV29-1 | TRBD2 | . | SVEPGLAGGNEQF
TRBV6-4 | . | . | AIVSYEQY
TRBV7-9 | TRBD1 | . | ASSLYTGDYGYT
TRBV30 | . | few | AWTTGTWDTDTQY
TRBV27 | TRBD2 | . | ASSFSSGRGADTQY
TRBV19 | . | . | ASSILSAGISYGYT
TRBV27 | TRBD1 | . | ASSPRRTGDYEQY
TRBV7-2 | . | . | ASSLRRPNTDSGNTIY
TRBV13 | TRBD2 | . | ASSFGTSGEDTQY
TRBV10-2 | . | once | ASSESDAGWNTEAF
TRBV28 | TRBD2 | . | ASSSLAGGGAKNIQY
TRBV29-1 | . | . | SVQQGANTGELF
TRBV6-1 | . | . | ASSEDRTVYGYT
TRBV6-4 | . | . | ASSDLAGRLVAQY
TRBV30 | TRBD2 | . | AWSETSGSFNEQF
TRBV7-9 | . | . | ASSASEGNTIY